This entry concerns a single T cell receptor beta chain. TCRdb's table, derived via immunoSEQ multiplex PCR, lists solely in-frame clones and lacks some. The sample includes some 94,000 clones, about 70% of them seen just once. The record originates from a study of blood T cell repertoires in COVID-19. The CDR3 runs 16 residues. Germline CDR1 reads MNHNY; CDR2 reads SVGAGI (reference sequence). The ends lost 5 bases at V and 8 bases at J; junction bases unmatched: 13. This sequence originates from a woman in her sixties in a cohort sampled during active or convalescent COVID-19. The sequenced material came from peripheral blood. The rearrangement links TRBV6-6 to TRBJ1-4; 8 nucleotides align to TRBD1. The CDR3 DNA reads as TGTGCCAGCAGTCGAGGACAGGGCTGGGGACGGGAAAAACTGTTTTTT. Translating gives CASSRGQGWGREKLFF.